These 4 T cell receptor beta chains came from one sample sequenced in a study of human T cells and chemical hapten exposure. Indicated time point: pre-sensitization, week 0. The treatment here: therapeutic diphenylcyclopropenone sensitization with weekly scalp DPC. One entry per CDR3 protein, called by TCRdb with MiXCR from the RACE reads. The repertoire holds roughly 110,000 distinct CDR3 sequences, 9% to 15% seen once, with 1.6% in the top ten. The specimen comprised whole blood, sampled in connection with sensitization to the hapten diphenylcyclopropenone (DPC). These receptors were obtained from a woman in her forties or fifties with alopecia areata. Some clones in this sample may be carry-over from other donors' samples.

The sample holds many counts of this clonotype. The rearrangement uses TRBV3-2 and TRBJ2-5; the table's D call TRBD1 went unverified against the DNA. TRBV3-2 is tagged as a pseudogene. The CDR3 runs to 14 residues. The CDR3 spells CASSPPGVGETQYF. The DNA for the CDR3 is TGTGCCAGCAGCCCCCCCGGGGTCGGAGAGACCCAGTACTTC.

This clonotype was seen more than once but under ten times. This sequence joins TRBV5-1 and TRBJ1-2, with 7 bases identical to TRBD1. V lost 3 bases and J lost 2; bases outside the gene matches: 10. Per germline, CDR1 SGHRS and CDR2 YFSETQ. The CDR3 extends over 16 amino acids. The CDR3 region is CASSSEPQGTNYGYTF. The CDR3 DNA sequence: TGCGCCAGCAGCTCAGAACCACAGGGGACCAACTATGGCTACACCTTC.

The table lists this clonotype with many counts. V is TRBV28 and J is TRBJ2-5; 13 bases align to TRBD2. The CDR3 is 17 residues long. Losses at the gene ends were 2 bases for V and 4 bases for J; bases not matched to a gene: 7. Germline CDR1 is MDHEN and CDR2 is SYDVKM. The CDR3 DNA is TGTGCCAGCAGTTTACGCCGGACTAGCGGGGGCGGAGAGACCCAGTACTTC. This translates into CASSLRRTSGGGETQYF.

This clonotype was counted a few times. The chain uses TRBV5-1 and TRBJ2-7; D not resolved. V lost 4 bases to trimming and J lost 5 bases, with 10 bases between them. This CDR3 contains 12 residues. Germline V CDR1 and CDR2: SGHRS, YFSETQ. The CDR3 here is CASSALADEQYF. Written as DNA, the CDR3 is TGCGCCAGCAGCGCCCTGGCTGACGAGCAGTACTTC.